The 22 T cell receptor beta chains listed next were all sequenced from one sample in a study of T cell changes during pregnancy in multiple sclerosis. The table came from immunoSEQ multiplex PCR; TCRdb's copy has only in-frame clones and leaves some out. The repertoire holds fewer than 85,000 clones, with just over 90% as singletons. The sequenced sample was peripheral blood, obtained in the second trimester of pregnancy. These receptors originate from a female donor with multiple sclerosis, enrolled in a pregnancy study.

The table lists this clone with a count of one. V is TRBV5-4 and J is TRBJ2-7; D not resolved. Trimming shortened V by 0 bases and J by 3 bases, and 7 bases separated the two germline ends. The germline CDR1 and CDR2 sequences are SGHNT and YYREEE (reference sequence). This CDR3 comprises 13 residues. The DNA of the CDR3 is TGTGCCAGCAGCTTGGGGCAGTTCTACGAGCAGTACTTC. It yields the protein CASSLGQFYEQYF. Drawing the rest from reference TRBV5-4 and TRBJ2-7, the complete variable domain is ETGVTQSPTHLIKTRGQQVTLRCSSQSGHNTVSWYQQALGQGPQFIFQYYREEENGRGNFPPRFSGLQFPNYSSELNVNALELDDSALYLCASSLGQFYEQYFGPGTRLTVT.

The chain carries TRBV4-1 and TRBJ1-4, with TRBD1 identical over 7 bases. Germline assignment: CDR1 MGHRA and CDR2 YSYEKL. J gave up 6 bases and V 0 bases, and 7 bases lay outside the gene matches. The CDR3 contains 16 residues. The CDR3 here is CASSQEGVGQHEKLFF. The CDR3 DNA reads TGCGCCAGCAGCCAAGAAGGAGTGGGACAGCATGAAAAACTGTTTTTT.

The V call is TRBV5-1, the J call TRBJ2-7; D might be TRBD1 (6 bases). Deletions cut 4 bases from V and 0 bases from J, with 14 bases between. The CDR3 is made up of 15 amino acids. Germline CDR1 SGHRS, CDR2 YFSETQ. The CDR3 DNA reads TGCGCCAGCAGCCATCTTGGACAGCTCTCCTACGAGCAGTACTTC. Its translation: CASSHLGQLSYEQYF. The complete variable domain, with remaining parts taken from reference TRBV5-1 and TRBJ2-7, reads KAGVTQTPRYLIKTRGQQVTLSCSPISGHRSVSWYQQTPGQGLQFLFEYFSETQRNKGNFPGRFSGRQFSNSRSEMNVSTLELGDSALYLCASSHLGQLSYEQYFGPGTRLTVT.

This chain links TRBV14 with TRBJ1-2; D ambiguous. The CDR3 is 13 residues long. Germline V gene data show CDR1 as SGHDN and CDR2 as FVKESK. Between the trimmed V and J ends, which lost 3 bases and 0 bases, there was a span of 5 bases. In DNA form, the CDR3 reads TGTGCCAGCAGCCAGGGAGCTAACTATGGCTACACCTTC. It codes for CASSQGANYGYTF.

The chain carries TRBV2 and TRBJ2-1, with a tentative D call TRBD2 (6 bases). Germline V gene sequence: CDR1 SNHLY, CDR2 FYNNEI. Trimming took 2 bases from V and 6 from J, leaving 8 bases between them. The CDR3 is 13 amino acids. The CDR3 sequence: CASSEQGLNEQFF. The DNA of the CDR3 is TGTGCCAGCAGTGAACAGGGACTCAATGAGCAGTTCTTC.

J is TRBJ2-2 and V is TRBV7-3, with 8 nucleotides matching TRBD1. V shed 5 bases and J 4 bases; nucleotides not matched to a gene: 6. The CDR3 length is 15 residues. Per the germline V gene, CDR1 is SGHTA and CDR2 is FQGTGA. In nucleotides, the CDR3 is TGTGCCAGCAGCCCTCGACAGGGGAGCACCGGGGAGCTGTTTTTT. The encoded protein is CASSPRQGSTGELFF.

The chain uses TRBV7-2 and TRBJ1-6, with no clear D. The CDR3 has 13 amino acids. V was shortened by 2 bases and J by 7 bases, with 6 bases between the two germline ends. CDR1 SGHTA and CDR2 FQGNSA come from the germline V gene. This CDR3 reads CASSLNGNSPLHF. The CDR3 DNA reads TGTGCCAGCAGCTTAAACGGGAATTCACCCCTCCACTTT.

The V call is TRBV11-2, the J call TRBJ2-1, with D possibly being TRBD2 (5 bases). This CDR3 has 17 amino acids. V dropped 5 bases and J dropped 3 bases, with 20 bases sitting between them. Germline V gene sequence: CDR1 SGHAT, CDR2 FQNNGV. The chain's CDR3 is CASSGLNVAIDYNEQFF. CDR3 nucleotides: TGTGCCAGCAGCGGACTTAATGTGGCCATCGACTACAATGAGCAGTTCTTC.

Only one count was recorded for this clone. The V gene is TRBV30, the J gene TRBJ1-2; 8 bases line up with TRBD1. Germline assignment: CDR1 GTSNPN and CDR2 SVGIG (reference sequence). The CDR3 totals 13 residues. V gave up 3 bases and J gave up 4 bases; unmatched junction bases: 4. CDR3 region: CAWRGQVFYGYTF. For the CDR3, the DNA is TGTGCCTGGAGGGGACAGGTTTTCTATGGCTACACCTTC.

This chain connects TRBV27 to TRBJ2-3; unclear D gene. The CDR3 runs to 15 residues. Per the germline V gene, CDR1 is MNHEY and CDR2 is SMNVEV (reference sequence). Deletions cut 2 bases from V and 4 bases from J, with 13 bases between. Here the CDR3 reads CASSLEASTSDTQYF. CDR3 DNA sequence: TGTGCCAGCAGTTTAGAGGCCTCAACCTCAGATACGCAGTATTTT.

The chain carries TRBV7-9 and TRBJ1-1; a weak D match, TRBD1 (5 bases). The V and J ends lost 6 bases and 4 bases respectively, with 15 bases between them. The V gene's germline CDR1 is SEHNR and CDR2 FQNEAQ (reference sequence). The CDR3 spans 14 residues. The CDR3 here is CASRLAGHRTEAFF. DNA of the CDR3: TGTGCCAGCAGACTGGCAGGGCACCGCACTGAAGCTTTCTTT.

The rearrangement uses TRBV2 and TRBJ2-7; 7 positions agree with TRBD2. V shed 2 bases and J 4 bases; nucleotides not matched to a gene: 17. The V gene's germline CDR1 is SNHLY and CDR2 FYNNEI. The CDR3 totals 18 residues. CDR3 bases: TGTGCCAGCAGTGAAAGAGGAATTCAAGGACTAGTACAATACGAGCAGTACTTC. Amino acid sequence: CASSERGIQGLVQYEQYF.

The J gene is TRBJ2-2, the V gene TRBV19, with 9 bases that match TRBD1. With 3 bases clipped from V and 1 base from J, the junction kept 21 bases outside the gene matches. Germline CDR1 reads LNHDA; CDR2 reads SQIVND (reference sequence). This CDR3 is 22 amino acids long. The DNA for the CDR3 is TGTGCCAGTAGTATGAGGCGAGGAACAGGGGGCACTCCCCTGGAGAACACCGGGGAGCTGTTTTTT. It translates to CASSMRRGTGGTPLENTGELFF. The full variable domain, rest sourced from reference TRBV19 and TRBJ2-2, is DGGITQSPKYLFRKEGQNVTLSCEQNLNHDAMYWYRQDPGQGLRLIYYSQIVNDFQKGDIAEGYSVSREKKESFPLTVTSAQKNPTAFYLCASSMRRGTGGTPLENTGELFFGEGSRLTVL.

V gene TRBV11-2 combines with J gene TRBJ2-7, with TRBD1 as a possible D gene (6 bases). The CDR3 totals 18 residues. V lost 5 bases and J lost 0, with 23 bases in between. Germline V lookup: CDR1 SGHAT, CDR2 FQNNGV. CDR3 residues: CASSPIRRSSGVSYEQYF. The CDR3 bases are TGTGCCAGCAGCCCAATACGGCGGAGCTCAGGGGTCTCCTACGAGCAGTACTTC.

The rearrangement links TRBV6-5 to TRBJ2-2; D may be TRBD2 (6 bases). V shed 5 bases and J shed 1 base, with 11 bases lying between them. This CDR3 contains 15 residues. Germline V gene data show CDR1 as MNHEY and CDR2 as SVGAGI. DNA for the CDR3: TGTGCCAGCAGTCTGGGACTTTTGAACACCGGGGAGCTGTTTTTT. Translation gives CASSLGLLNTGELFF.

The chain couples TRBV6-1 to TRBJ1-5; 7 bases fit TRBD1. This CDR3 spans 13 amino acids. V shed 11 bases and J 7 bases; nucleotides not matched to a gene: 11. Germline V lookup: CDR1 MNHNS, CDR2 SASEGT. CDR3 nucleotides: TGTGCCGGGAGCGAGGGGGCCCTACAGCCCCAGCATTTT. Residues: CAGSEGALQPQHF.

The chain has TRBV6-5 and TRBJ2-2, with D possibly TRBD2 on 5 matching bases. Germline V gene sequence: CDR1 MNHEY, CDR2 SVGAGI. Trimming pared 7 bases from V and 4 bases from J, leaving 16 bases between. CDR3 length: 15 amino acids. DNA for the CDR3: TGTGCCAGCAAGAAGGGTTCGGGGTTCACCGGGGAGCTGTTTTTT. This gives the protein CASKKGSGFTGELFF.

The chain joins TRBV7-3 to TRBJ2-7; the match to TRBD1 covers 8 bases. From germline, CDR1 is SGHTA and CDR2 FQGTGA. J gave up 5 bases and V 5 bases, and 8 bases lay outside the gene matches. The length of the CDR3 is 14 residues. The CDR3 coding sequence is TGTGCCAGCAGCCGACAGGGGAAAGGAAACGAGCAGTACTTC. It codes for CASSRQGKGNEQYF.

CDR3 in DNA: TGTGCCAGCAGCTCCAAGGGGGACAAACTGTTTTTT. Translating it yields CASSSKGDKLFF. V is TRBV6-6 and J is TRBJ1-4, with TRBD1 as a possible D gene (6 bases). This CDR3 is built from 12 residues. V dropped 6 bases and J dropped 11 bases, with 13 bases sitting between them. Germline CDR1 MNHNY, CDR2 SVGAGI (reference sequence).

This chain links TRBV11-2 with TRBJ1-6, with D perhaps TRBD1 (5 bases). Per germline, CDR1 SGHAT and CDR2 FQNNGV. The CDR3 runs to 13 residues. Trimming pared 5 bases from V and 8 bases from J, leaving 10 bases between. CDR3 region: CASSITGYSPLHF. The CDR3 bases are TGTGCCAGCAGCATTACAGGATATTCACCCCTCCACTTT.

The J gene is TRBJ2-2, the V gene TRBV19; possibly TRBD2 for D (5 bases). V gave up 7 bases and J gave up 4 bases, with 10 bases separating them. There are 13 residues in the CDR3. The germline gives CDR1 LNHDA, CDR2 SQIVND (reference sequence). CDR3 in DNA: TGTGCCAGTATTGCGAGGGCCACCGGGGAGCTGTTTTTT. This codes for CASIARATGELFF.

V is TRBV5-6 and J is TRBJ1-1; no clear D. The CDR3 consists of 11 residues. CDR1 is SGHDT and CDR2 is YYEEEE in the germline V gene. V was trimmed by 4 bases and J by 4 bases, leaving 5 bases between them. As DNA, the CDR3 is TGTGCCAGCAGCCTATTCACTGAAGCTTTCTTT. Translated: CASSLFTEAFF.